The T cell receptor (beta chain) described here comes from a study of blood T cell repertoires in COVID-19. Across the study: Samples of COVID-19 (acute and convalescent) were obtained from the United States, Italy and Spain.

Trimming pared 8 bases from V and 0 bases from J, leaving 13 bases between. The CDR3 covers 15 residues. Germline V gene sequence: CDR1 KGHSH, CDR2 LQKENI. Under the authors' procedure: Quantification of nucleated cells was approximated via reference gene primer amplification. Repertoires were generated with immunoSEQ multiplex PCR, while TCRdb's copy carries only in-frame clones and drops some. Clone size and V and J calls were adopted from that table, with D and trimming inferred from the DNA. The table has 150,000 to 200,000 clones, 88% seen once. Adults between roughly 18 and 90 years of age took part from 24 US areas. Cohort 3 donors were reported recovered after two negative PCRs, clearance, or symptom resolution.

This chain connects TRBV18 to TRBJ1-4, with D uncertain. The sequencing sample was made of PBMCs or T cells enriched from blood (not recorded which). The receptor's source is a woman aged 18 to 35 who had recovered from COVID-19. CDR3 protein: CASTREGATNEKLFF. As DNA, the CDR3 is TGTGCCAGCACACGAGAGGGAGCAACTAATGAAAAACTGTTTTTT.